The clone carrying this TCR beta chain was seen repeatedly, ten times or more. Its antigen remains unknown. The germline gives CDR1 LGHNA, CDR2 YSLEER. The V and J ends lost 4 bases and 7 bases respectively, with 17 bases between them. This CDR3 has 14 amino acids. This entry comes from a study of identical twins. Points from the study as a whole: While abundant cord blood beta clonotypes carried fewer insertions, memory repertoires showed no such pattern.

Unique molecular identifiers were present on the cDNA, which also gained a universal primer site by template switching. TCRdb re-called the 5' RACE reads with MiXCR, one entry per CDR3 protein. The sample yields 690,000 or so distinct CDR3 sequences, approximately 6% seen once. The rearrangement joins TRBV4-3 to TRBJ2-7, with D maybe TRBD1 (6 bases). The sequenced sample consisted of naive T cells sorted from blood. This clonotype originated in a man aged 18 to 35 in good health. The CDR3 nucleotides read TGCGCCAGCAGCCCGACAGGTGATACGGGGGAGCAGTACTTC. It translates to CASSPTGDTGEQYF.